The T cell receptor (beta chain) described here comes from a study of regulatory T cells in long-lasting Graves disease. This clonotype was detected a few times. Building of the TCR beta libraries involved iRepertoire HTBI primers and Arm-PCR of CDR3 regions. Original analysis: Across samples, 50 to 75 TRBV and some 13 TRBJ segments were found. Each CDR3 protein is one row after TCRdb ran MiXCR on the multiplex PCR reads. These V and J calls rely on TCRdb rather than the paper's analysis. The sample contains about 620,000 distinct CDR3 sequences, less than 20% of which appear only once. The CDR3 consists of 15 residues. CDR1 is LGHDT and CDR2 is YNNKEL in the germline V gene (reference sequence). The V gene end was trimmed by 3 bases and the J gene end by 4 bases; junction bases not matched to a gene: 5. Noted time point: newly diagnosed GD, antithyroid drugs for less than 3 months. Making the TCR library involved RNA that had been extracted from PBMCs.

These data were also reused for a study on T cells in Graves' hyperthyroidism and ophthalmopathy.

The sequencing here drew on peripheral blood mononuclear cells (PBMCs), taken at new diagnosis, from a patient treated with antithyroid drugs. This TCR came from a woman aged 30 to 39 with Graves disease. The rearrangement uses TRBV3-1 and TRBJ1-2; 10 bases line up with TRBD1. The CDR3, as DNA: TGTGCCAGCAGCCAGGGACAGGGGATTGCCTATGGCTACACCTTC. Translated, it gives CASSQGQGIAYGYTF.